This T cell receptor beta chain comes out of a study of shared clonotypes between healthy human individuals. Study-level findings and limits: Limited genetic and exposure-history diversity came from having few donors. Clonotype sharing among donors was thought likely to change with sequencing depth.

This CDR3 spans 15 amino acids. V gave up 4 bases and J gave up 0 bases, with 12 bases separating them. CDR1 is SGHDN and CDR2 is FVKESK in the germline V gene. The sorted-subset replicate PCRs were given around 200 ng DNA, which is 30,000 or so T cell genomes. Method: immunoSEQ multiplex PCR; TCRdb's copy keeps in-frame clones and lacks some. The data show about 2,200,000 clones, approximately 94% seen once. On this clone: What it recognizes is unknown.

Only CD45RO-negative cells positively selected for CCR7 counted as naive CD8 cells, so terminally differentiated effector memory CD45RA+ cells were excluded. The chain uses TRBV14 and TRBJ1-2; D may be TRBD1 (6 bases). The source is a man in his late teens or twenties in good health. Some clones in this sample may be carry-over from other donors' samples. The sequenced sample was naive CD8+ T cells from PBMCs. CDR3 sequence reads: CASSLGTPANYGYTF. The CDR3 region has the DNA TGTGCCAGCAGCCTCGGGACACCAGCTAACTATGGCTACACCTTC.